One sample yielded the 11 T cell receptor beta chains listed below, sequenced in a study of blood T cell repertoires in COVID-19 (dated by TCRdb to between 2020 and 2021). Library method: the immunoSEQ multiplex PCR assay. Held by TCRdb, this immuneACCESS table contains in-frame sequences only and omits some clones. Under half of the omission traces to an unresolved V gene where checked; the cause of the rest is unknown. The sample table records a few hundred thousand clones; approximately 81% of these occur just once. The ten largest clones add up to around 0.89% of the sample. Material for sequencing was peripheral blood. The receptor source for this set is a middle-aged man with acute or convalescent COVID-19.

This clone is a singleton in its sample. The chain recombines TRBV18 with TRBJ2-7; 9 nucleotides line up with TRBD2. CDR1 is KGHSH, CDR2 LQKENI, per germline. V was clipped by 2 bases and J by 2 bases; unmatched bases: 7. This CDR3 spans 16 amino acids. This CDR3 is CASSPKSGGIPYEQYF. CDR3 in DNA: TGTGCCAGCTCACCAAAAAGCGGGGGGATACCCTACGAGCAGTACTTC. The full variable domain, in which reference TRBV18 and TRBJ2-7 provide the parts outside the CDR3, is NAGVMQNPRHLVRRRGQEARLRCSPMKGHSHVYWYRQLPEEGLKFMVYLQKENIIDESGMPKERFSAEFPKEGPSILRIQQVVRGDSAAYFCASSPKSGGIPYEQYFGPGTRLTVT.

This CDR3 is CASSFRDGYTF. The DNA for the CDR3 is TGTGCCAGCAGCTTTAGAGATGGCTACACCTTC. The J gene is TRBJ1-2, the V gene TRBV7-2; D is unresolved. CDR1 is SGHTA, CDR2 FQGNSA, per germline. The CDR3 runs to 11 residues. Trimming cost V 3 bases and J 6 bases, with 5 bases left between them.

This chain uses TRBV30 with TRBJ2-3; 9 nucleotides match TRBD1. V lost 3 bases and J lost 10; bases outside the gene matches: 5. Germline CDR1 GTSNPN, CDR2 SVGIG (reference sequence). The CDR3 contains 12 residues. CDR3 in amino acids: CAWRGQGSAQYF. The CDR3 nucleotides read TGTGCCTGGAGGGGACAGGGATCAGCGCAGTATTTT. Full variable domain (outside the CDR3, taken from reference TRBV30 and TRBJ2-3): SQTIHQWPATLVQPVGSPLSLECTVEGTSNPNLYWYRQAAGRGLQLLFYSVGIGQISSEVPQNLSASRPQDRQFILSSKKLLLSDSGFYLCAWRGQGSAQYFGPGTRLTVL.

This sequence joins TRBV7-2 and TRBJ1-2; tentative D call: TRBD1 (5 bases). Trimming took 1 base from V and 8 from J, leaving 14 bases between them. This CDR3 has 14 residues. Germline-derived CDR1 and CDR2 are SGHTA and FQGNSA. The CDR3 is CASSLERGVGGYTF. DNA for the CDR3: TGTGCCAGCAGCTTAGAACGGGGGGTCGGCGGCTACACCTTC.

The rearrangement uses TRBV2 and TRBJ2-5; 11 bases map to TRBD1. The length of the CDR3 is 13 residues. After removal of 8 bases from V and 4 bases from J, the junction contained 3 bases not matched to a gene. Germline V lookup: CDR1 SNHLY, CDR2 FYNNEI. The CDR3 protein is CASRTGGRETQYF. The DNA for the CDR3 is TGTGCCAGCCGGACAGGGGGCAGAGAGACCCAGTACTTC.

The rearrangement uses TRBV7-2 and TRBJ2-3; TRBD2 aligns across 8 bases. Germline CDR1 and CDR2: SGHTA and FQGNSA. V dropped 5 bases and J dropped 0; count of bases not matched to a gene: 7. The length of the CDR3 is 16 residues. The CDR3, as DNA: TGTGCCAGCAGCCTGTTTTTAGCGGGGAGCACAGATACGCAGTATTTT. It translates to CASSLFLAGSTDTQYF.

In this sample, this clone turned up a few times. The chain combines TRBV29-1 with TRBJ1-2; 9 positions match TRBD1. V was pared by 3 bases and J by 7 bases, with 3 bases of the junction left unmatched. The CDR3 extends over 12 amino acids. CDR1 is SQVTM and CDR2 is ANQGSEA in the germline V gene. The DNA of the CDR3 is TGCAGCGTTGATACAGGGGGCTTTGGCTACACCTTC. Amino acids: CSVDTGGFGYTF. Filled out from reference TRBV29-1 and TRBJ1-2, the complete variable domain reads SAVISQKPSRDICQRGTSLTIQCQVDSQVTMMFWYRQQPGQSLTLIATANQGSEATYESGFVIDKFPISRPNLTFSTLTVSNMSPEDSSIYLCSVDTGGFGYTFGSGTRLTVV.

J is TRBJ1-2 and V is TRBV6-5, with D tentatively TRBD1 (5 bases). Trimming cost V 9 bases and J 7 bases, with 18 bases left between them. The CDR3 totals 13 residues. CDR1 MNHEY and CDR2 SVGAGI come from the germline V gene. CDR3 DNA sequence: TGTGCCAGTAGTACAGGTTTGTTCTCTGGCTACACCTTC. Translating it yields CASSTGLFSGYTF.

This rearrangement joins TRBV5-1 to TRBJ1-1; D is undetermined. The V gene's germline CDR1 is SGHRS and CDR2 YFSETQ. The V gene lost 3 bases and the J gene lost 3 bases, with 6 bases spanning the gap. The CDR3 is made up of 12 amino acids. CDR3 DNA: TGCGCCAGCAGCTACGGTTACACTGAAGCTTTCTTT. Its translation: CASSYGYTEAFF.

The J gene is TRBJ1-4, the V gene TRBV7-9; 7 nucleotides align to TRBD1. This CDR3 region has 15 residues. CDR1 SEHNR and CDR2 FQNEAQ come from the germline V gene (reference sequence). V gave up 5 bases and J gave up 3 bases; unmatched junction bases: 6. The CDR3 loop reads CASSQGDSPNEKLFF. The CDR3 DNA reads as TGTGCCAGCAGCCAGGGGGACAGTCCTAATGAAAAACTGTTTTTT.

The chain recombines TRBV6-5 with TRBJ1-1, with D possibly TRBD1 on 6 matching bases. The CDR3 is 15 amino acids. V shed 2 bases and J shed 11 bases, with 21 bases lying between them. Germline V gene sequence: CDR1 MNHEY, CDR2 SVGAGI. As DNA, the CDR3 is TGTGCCAGCAGTTACGCCGGGAGCCGGGGGCGGGAGGCTTTCTTT. It codes for CASSYAGSRGREAFF.